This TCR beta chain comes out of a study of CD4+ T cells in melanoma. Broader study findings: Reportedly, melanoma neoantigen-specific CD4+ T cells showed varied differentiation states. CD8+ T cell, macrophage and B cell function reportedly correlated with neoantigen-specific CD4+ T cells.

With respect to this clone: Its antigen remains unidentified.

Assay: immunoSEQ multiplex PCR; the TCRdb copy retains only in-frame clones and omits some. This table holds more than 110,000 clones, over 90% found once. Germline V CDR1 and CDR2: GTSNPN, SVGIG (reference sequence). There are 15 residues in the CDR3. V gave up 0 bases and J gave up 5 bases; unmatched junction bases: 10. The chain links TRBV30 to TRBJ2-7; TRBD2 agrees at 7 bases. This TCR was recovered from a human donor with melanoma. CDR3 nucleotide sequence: TGTGCCTGGAGTGTACGGGGAGGGAAAGTCCACGAGCAGTACTTC. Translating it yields CAWSVRGGKVHEQYF.